This T cell receptor (beta chain) was sequenced for a study of Ad26.COV2.S vaccination and SARS-CoV-2 variants. Clones were read by immunoSEQ multiplex PCR, and TCRdb kept only the in-frame ones, dropping some. The repertoire holds some 190,000 clones, with about 83% as singletons. V shed 4 bases, J shed 4 bases, and the junction held 10 bases outside the gene matches. Germline V lookup: CDR1 KGHSH, CDR2 LQKENI. The CDR3 is 16 amino acids. Study-wide points: Recipients given vaccine exceeded placebo recipients in spike-specific TCR breadth. There was reportedly substantial breadth in spike-specific CD8+ and CD4+ T cell responses after vaccination.

As to this clone: No antigen is known for it.

The V gene is TRBV18, the J gene TRBJ1-2; TRBD1 matches 9 bases. The source is a human donor who had recovered from COVID-19. The material sequenced was peripheral blood, taken after recovery from COVID-19. The CDR3, as DNA: TGTGCCAGCTCACTGGGGCGCTCGGGACAGGGCTATGGCTACACCTTC. Amino acid sequence: CASSLGRSGQGYGYTF.